This passage covers 23 T cell receptor beta chains from one sample sequenced in a study of CD8 T cells in ankylosing spondylitis. TCRdb re-called the 5' RACE reads through MiXCR, storing one row per CDR3 protein. The data show 250,000 to 300,000 distinct CDR3 sequences, about 19% seen once. The material sequenced was blood, either unsorted or a sorted T cell fraction (not recorded which). These receptors all stem from a male donor with ankylosing spondylitis or in good health (not recorded which).

This clonotype was picked up a small number of times. The rearrangement links TRBV12-3 or TRBV12-4 to TRBJ1-1; D remains unclear. V lost 2 bases and J lost 6, with 7 bases in between. CDR3 size: 12 residues. The chain's CDR3 is CASSLPPSEAFF. CDR3 nucleotides: TGTGCCAGCAGTTTACCCCCGTCTGAAGCTTTCTTT.

This clonotype was observed a few times. V and J are TRBV5-1 and TRBJ2-3, with TRBD1 matching 7 bases. This CDR3 is 15 amino acids long. The trim removed 4 bases at V and 2 bases at J, leaving 7 bases unmatched. The germline CDR1 and CDR2 sequences are SGHRS and YFSETQ. CDR3 loop: CASSLRDSNTDTQYF. The CDR3 DNA reads TGCGCCAGCAGCCTCCGGGACAGCAACACAGATACGCAGTATTTT.

This chain connects TRBV28 to TRBJ2-1, with D perhaps TRBD1 (5 bases). V was clipped by 4 bases and J by 4 bases, with 17 bases between them. Germline CDR1 and CDR2: MDHEN and SYDVKM. The CDR3 contains 16 residues. CDR3 region: CASSSPQGFGYNEQFF. In DNA form, the CDR3 reads TGTGCCAGCAGTTCCCCTCAGGGATTCGGATACAATGAGCAGTTCTTC.

This clonotype was seen once. The chain couples TRBV21-1 to TRBJ2-7; no DNA check was done on the table's D call, TRBD1. TRBV21-1 is a documented pseudogene. The CDR3 sequence is 15 residues long. The CDR3 nucleotides read TGTGCCAGCCCCAAACGGAGACAGGGAGGGAACGAGCAGTACGTC. Amino acids: CASPKRRQGGNEQYV.

The V call is TRBV5-1, the J call TRBJ2-2; 7 nucleotides line up with TRBD2. The length of the CDR3 is 16 residues. With 1 base clipped from V and 1 base from J, the junction kept 4 bases outside the gene matches. Germline lookup yields CDR1 SGHRS and CDR2 YFSETQ. In nucleotides, the CDR3 is TGCGCCAGCAGCTTGACGGTAGCGGGGAACACCGGGGAGCTGTTTTTT. This sequence encodes CASSLTVAGNTGELFF.

This clonotype has only a few counts. The V and J genes are TRBV29-1 and TRBJ1-1; 9 nucleotides align to TRBD1. Per the germline V gene, CDR1 is SQVTM and CDR2 is ANQGSEA. J gave up 3 bases and V 6 bases, and 5 bases lay outside the gene matches. The CDR3 is 13 residues long. The CDR3 is CSVGTGRDTEAFF. In DNA, the CDR3 is TGCAGCGTAGGGACAGGGAGGGACACTGAAGCTTTCTTT.

This clonotype was seen a handful of times. The CDR3 sequence is CASSLAPGSNEQFF. Written as DNA, the CDR3 is TGTGCCAGCAGCTTAGCGCCGGGGTCAAATGAGCAGTTCTTC. The chain joins TRBV7-6 to TRBJ2-1; D is perhaps TRBD2 (5 bases). The germline V gene encodes CDR1 SGHVS and CDR2 FNYEAQ. CDR3 length equals 14 residues. The germline V and J ends were trimmed by 0 bases and 7 bases, with 10 bases remaining between them. Combining the CDR3 with reference TRBV7-6 and TRBJ2-1 gives the whole variable domain GAGVSQSPRYKVTKRGQDVALRCDPISGHVSLYWYRQALGQGPEFLTYFNYEAQQDKSGLPNDRFSAERPEGSISTLTIQRTEQRDSAMYRCASSLAPGSNEQFFGPGTRLTVL.

The gene calls are TRBV3-1 and TRBJ2-2, with D tentatively TRBD1 or TRBD2 (6 bases each). This CDR3 region has 14 residues. Germline V gives CDR1 LGHDT, CDR2 YNNKEL (reference sequence). V shed 7 bases and J shed 6 bases, with 15 bases lying between them. CDR3 DNA sequence: TGTGCCAGCAATAAGGGGGGCCTAGCCGGGGAGCTGTTTTTT. The encoded protein is CASNKGGLAGELFF.

This clonotype has at least ten counts. This chain links TRBV10-3 with TRBJ1-4; D is possibly TRBD1 (5 bases). Germline values: CDR1 ENHRY, CDR2 SYGVKD. With 5 bases removed from V and 5 bases from J, the gap between germline ends came to 15 bases. This CDR3 is 15 amino acids long. This CDR3 reads CAISSTGTVNEKLFF. The CDR3 DNA is TGTGCCATCAGTAGTACCGGGACGGTGAATGAAAAACTGTTTTTT.

The chain joins TRBV9 to TRBJ2-5; 10 nucleotides match TRBD2. The germline gives CDR1 SGDLS, CDR2 YYNGEE. The V and J ends lost 3 bases and 1 base, in that order; junction bases with no gene match: 3. This CDR3 contains 15 residues. In DNA, the CDR3 is TGTGCCAGCAGCGCTAGCGGGAGCCCCCAAGAGACCCAGTACTTC. This encodes CASSASGSPQETQYF.

There are many counts of this clonotype. The chain uses TRBV5-1 and TRBJ2-1; 7 bases fit TRBD2. The trim removed 0 bases at V and 0 bases at J, leaving 3 bases unmatched. In germline, CDR1 is SGHRS, CDR2 YFSETQ. The CDR3 runs 16 residues. This chain's CDR3 is CASSLVSSGSYNEQFF. CDR3 in DNA: TGCGCCAGCAGCTTGGTATCTAGCGGCTCCTACAATGAGCAGTTCTTC. The full variable domain, with the rest looked up from reference TRBV5-1 and TRBJ2-1, is KAGVTQTPRYLIKTRGQQVTLSCSPISGHRSVSWYQQTPGQGLQFLFEYFSETQRNKGNFPGRFSGRQFSNSRSEMNVSTLELGDSALYLCASSLVSSGSYNEQFFGPGTRLTVL.

This clonotype was observed many times. The V and J genes are TRBV3-1 and TRBJ1-3; D remains ambiguous. Germline V CDR1 and CDR2: LGHDT, YNNKEL (reference sequence). The CDR3 is made up of 15 amino acids. V shed 1 base and J shed 2 bases, with 9 bases lying between them. Written as DNA, the CDR3 is TGTGCCAGCAGCCAAGGGGCCGGACCTGGAAACACCATATATTTT. Amino acids: CASSQGAGPGNTIYF.

The V call is TRBV6-1, the J call TRBJ2-1; D may be TRBD1 or TRBD2 (5 bases each). CDR3 length: 14 residues. V lost 5 bases to trimming and J lost 5 bases, with 13 bases between them. The germline V gene has CDR1 MNHNS and CDR2 SASEGT. In DNA, the CDR3 is TGTGCCAGCAGTACCCGGGACCCCGACAATGAGCAGTTCTTC. Protein: CASSTRDPDNEQFF.

This clonotype was detected only a few times. V gene TRBV5-1 combines with J gene TRBJ1-2; D is ambiguous. The CDR3 sequence is 14 residues long. V was pared by 4 bases and J by 2 bases, with 12 bases between. CDR1 SGHRS and CDR2 YFSETQ come from the germline V gene. In nucleotides, the CDR3 is TGCGCCAGCAGCCCCGGACTCTTAAACTATGGCTACACCTTC. Amino acids: CASSPGLLNYGYTF. The full variable domain, rest sourced from reference TRBV5-1 and TRBJ1-2, is KAGVTQTPRYLIKTRGQQVTLSCSPISGHRSVSWYQQTPGQGLQFLFEYFSETQRNKGNFPGRFSGRQFSNSRSEMNVSTLELGDSALYLCASSPGLLNYGYTFGSGTRLTVV.

With regard to this clonotype: At one of its ends the junction is not consistent with the germline gene, which may arise from a read error. This rearrangement joins TRBV5-1 to TRBJ2-2, with D perhaps matching TRBD1 (6 bases). The CDR3 covers 15 residues. In germline, CDR1 is SGHRS, CDR2 YFSETQ. The CDR3 loop is CGSSLIGGSTGELFF. In nucleotides, the CDR3 is TGCGGCAGCAGCTTGATAGGGGGAAGCACCGGGGAGCTGTTTTTT.

This clonotype was seen a few times. J is TRBJ2-3 and V is TRBV4-1; D possibly corresponds to TRBD2 (5 bases). V dropped 4 bases and J dropped 8 bases, with 13 bases sitting between them. Germline assignment: CDR1 MGHRA and CDR2 YSYEKL. This CDR3 comprises 13 residues. Here the CDR3 reads CASSPDFPGTQYF. CDR3 coding DNA: TGCGCCAGCAGCCCGGACTTTCCGGGTACGCAGTATTTT.

This clonotype was seen a few times. The chain carries TRBV10-3 and TRBJ2-5; D perhaps matches TRBD1 (6 bases). Looked up from germline, CDR1 is ENHRY and CDR2 is SYGVKD. The CDR3 contains 13 residues. Trimming stripped 6 bases from V and 1 base from J, with 9 bases between. The CDR3 sequence: CAIRSGVQETQYF. For the CDR3, the DNA is TGTGCCATCAGATCAGGGGTCCAAGAGACCCAGTACTTC.

The chain uses TRBV20-1 and TRBJ1-5; D unresolved. The CDR3 length is 17 residues. V was clipped by 0 bases and J by 1 base, with 16 bases between them. The germline gives CDR1 DFQATT, CDR2 SNEGSKA (reference sequence). The CDR3 nucleotides are TGCAGTGCTAGAGATACAAATGGGCTTGAAAGCAATCAGCCCCAGCATTTT. Protein: CSARDTNGLESNQPQHF.

This clonotype was found a few times. V is TRBV4-2 and J is TRBJ2-3; 14 bases fit TRBD2. This CDR3 comprises 17 residues. CDR1 is LGHNA and CDR2 is YNFKEQ in the germline V gene. V shed 4 bases, J shed 5 bases, and the junction held 8 bases outside the gene matches. Here the CDR3 reads CASSRRTSGGPGDTQYF. The CDR3 nucleotides are TGTGCCAGCAGCCGGAGGACTAGCGGGGGGCCGGGAGATACGCAGTATTTT.

CDR3 sequence: CATSIADRYRKPQHF. The DNA of the CDR3 is TGTGCCACCAGTATTGCTGACAGGTACCGTAAGCCCCAGCATTTT. The chain couples TRBV24-1 to TRBJ1-5, with D tentatively TRBD1 (6 bases). Germline V lookup: CDR1 KGHDR, CDR2 SFDVKD. This CDR3 contains 15 residues. Between the trimmed V and J ends, which lost 6 bases and 8 bases, there was a span of 19 bases.

The rearrangement joins TRBV20-1 to TRBJ2-2, with 8 nucleotides matching TRBD2. The CDR3 loop spans 17 amino acids. Germline assignment: CDR1 DFQATT and CDR2 SNEGSKA (reference sequence). Germline trimming cut 6 bases from V and 5 bases from J; bases unmatched to any gene: 17. CDR3 in DNA: TGCAGTGCCAACCAACTCTCCCTCGGGAGGGGAACCGGGGAGCTGTTTTTT. It yields the protein CSANQLSLGRGTGELFF.

Ten or more counts support this clonotype. This chain joins TRBV6-5 and TRBJ2-3; tentative D call: TRBD2 (6 bases). This CDR3 spans 16 amino acids. V lost 2 bases and J 1 base, leaving 13 bases between the germline ends. The germline V gene encodes CDR1 MNHEY and CDR2 SVGAGI. The CDR3, as DNA: TGTGCCAGCAGTTACCGCGGGGAGAGCGGCACAGATACGCAGTATTTT. As protein: CASSYRGESGTDTQYF.

The chain recombines TRBV12-3 or TRBV12-4 with TRBJ1-5; TRBD1 is a possible D gene (6 bases). The CDR3 length is 14 residues. V shed 3 bases and J shed 6 bases, with 12 bases lying between them. The CDR3 here is CASSLDSRFQPQHF. CDR3 sequence (DNA): TGTGCCAGCAGTTTGGACAGTAGGTTTCAGCCCCAGCATTTT.